These 13 T cell receptor beta chains originate from one sample sequenced in a study of blood T cell repertoires in COVID-19. Repertoires were generated with immunoSEQ multiplex PCR, while TCRdb's copy carries only in-frame clones and drops some. The repertoire holds 250,000 or so clones, about four fifths seen once, with 1.8% in the top ten. The sequencing input was PBMCs or T cells enriched from blood (not recorded which). The receptor set was obtained from a man aged 60 to 75 who had recovered from COVID-19.

The genes are TRBV28 and TRBJ1-2; D gene uncertain. CDR3 size: 14 residues. CDR1 is MDHEN and CDR2 is SYDVKM in the germline V gene. The V and J ends lost 6 bases and 1 base respectively, with 12 bases between them. DNA of the CDR3: TGTGCCAGCAGCCCAGGAGGCCATAACTATGGCTACACCTTC. Encoded protein: CASSPGGHNYGYTF.

This sequence joins TRBV19 and TRBJ1-1; 9 bases are a match to TRBD1. CDR3 size: 16 residues. The V gene end was trimmed by 2 bases and the J gene end by 5 bases; junction bases not matched to a gene: 9. Germline CDR1 reads LNHDA; CDR2 reads SQIVND (reference sequence). CDR3 sequence: CASSISGTGFWTEAFF. In nucleotides, the CDR3 is TGTGCCAGTAGTATATCTGGGACAGGGTTTTGGACTGAAGCTTTCTTT.

The CDR3 DNA reads as TGTGCCATCAGTGAGGAAGCCCCCTCCTACAATGAGCAGTTCTTC. Translated: CAISEEAPSYNEQFF. The V and J genes are TRBV10-3 and TRBJ2-1; no reliable D call. The CDR3 loop spans 15 amino acids. Deletions cut 2 bases from V and 0 bases from J, with 8 bases between. Germline values: CDR1 ENHRY, CDR2 SYGVKD.

This clone was observed a single time. This specimen includes other DNA sequences encoding the same CDR3. The rearrangement joins TRBV29-1 to TRBJ2-3, with a tentative D call TRBD1 (6 bases). There are 13 residues in the CDR3. Trimming cost V 5 bases and J 2 bases, with 11 bases left between them. Germline V gene lookup returns CDR1 SQVTM and CDR2 ANQGSEA. CDR3 loop: CSVTTGSTDTQYF. The CDR3 bases are TGCAGCGTTACGACAGGATCCACAGATACGCAGTATTTT.

The DNA of the CDR3 is TGTGCCAGCAGCCTCGAGCGTTGGATGAGGCCTAACACTGAAGCTTTCTTT. It encodes CASSLERWMRPNTEAFF. The J gene is TRBJ1-1, the V gene TRBV11-3; no definite D call. The CDR3 has 17 amino acids. V lost 5 bases, J lost 2 bases, and 21 bases lay in between. Germline V gives CDR1 SGHNT, CDR2 YENEEA.

The rearrangement joins TRBV5-1 to TRBJ2-1, with TRBD1 matching 7 bases. The CDR3 contains 16 residues. Germline CDR1 is SGHRS and CDR2 is YFSETQ. The J segment lost 0 bases and the V segment lost 4 bases, leaving 7 bases of the junction unmatched. The CDR3 DNA reads as TGCGCCAGCAGCATAAGGACAGGAAACTCCTACAATGAGCAGTTCTTC. Translating gives CASSIRTGNSYNEQFF.

The chain joins TRBV19 to TRBJ2-5, with D maybe TRBD2 (7 bases). The CDR3 runs 17 residues. Germline V gene data show CDR1 as LNHDA and CDR2 as SQIVND (reference sequence). The V end was cut by 1 base, the J end by 9 bases, with 24 bases between. The CDR3, as DNA: TGTGCCAGTAGTATAGGGGAAAGGACCGGGGGGCCGCAGGCCCAGTACTTC. This gives the protein CASSIGERTGGPQAQYF.

This chain links TRBV19 with TRBJ1-3, with D tentatively TRBD1 (6 bases). Germline CDR1 and CDR2: LNHDA and SQIVND (reference sequence). The CDR3 contains 16 residues. The V end lost 4 bases, the J end lost 0 bases, and 13 bases lay between the germline ends. The CDR3 loop is CASSTLSTGSGNTIYF. CDR3 DNA: TGTGCCAGTAGTACCCTCTCGACAGGCTCTGGAAACACCATATATTTT.

The chain is built from TRBV6-6 and TRBJ1-5; D may be TRBD1 (5 bases). Deletions cut 2 bases from V and 0 bases from J, with 11 bases between. This CDR3 is 16 amino acids long. Looked up from germline, CDR1 is MNHNY and CDR2 is SVGAGI (reference sequence). The CDR3, as DNA: TGTGCCAGCAGTTACCCCGGACAAGATAGCAATCAGCCCCAGCATTTT. The encoded protein is CASSYPGQDSNQPQHF.

The rearrangement joins TRBV5-1 to TRBJ2-2; 7 bases fit TRBD1. There are 15 residues in the CDR3. Unmatched junction bases numbered 6, after V lost 2 bases and J lost 5 bases. The germline V gene encodes CDR1 SGHRS and CDR2 YFSETQ. The CDR3 nucleotides read TGCGCCAGCAGCTTCGACAGGGTGGGGACCGGGGAGCTGTTTTTT. It is translated as CASSFDRVGTGELFF.

J is TRBJ2-5 and V is TRBV5-4; D is unresolved. With 0 bases removed from V and 3 bases from J, the gap between germline ends came to 9 bases. This CDR3 is built from 14 residues. The V gene's germline CDR1 is SGHNT and CDR2 YYREEE (reference sequence). The CDR3 coding sequence is TGTGCCAGCAGCTTGGCCCGACGGGAAGAGACCCAGTACTTC. Protein sequence: CASSLARREETQYF.

The chain combines TRBV11-2 with TRBJ2-7, with D perhaps matching TRBD1 (7 bases). In germline, CDR1 is SGHAT, CDR2 FQNNGV. Trimming stripped 4 bases from V and 4 bases from J, with 20 bases between. This CDR3 contains 16 residues. CDR3 sequence: CASSSRWRQGGYEQYF. Here the CDR3 DNA reads TGTGCCAGCAGCTCCAGGTGGCGGCAGGGGGGATACGAGCAGTACTTC.

This chain connects TRBV7-8 to TRBJ1-2, with TRBD1 matching 7 bases. Trimming took 4 bases from V and 6 from J; bases not matched to a gene: 5. The V gene's germline CDR1 is SGHVS and CDR2 FQNEAQ. The CDR3 consists of 13 residues. The CDR3 coding sequence is TGTGCCAGCAGCTGGCAGGGGGTAAATGGCTACACCTTC. Amino acids: CASSWQGVNGYTF.